Here is one TCR beta chain with its context. Trimming pared 4 bases from V and 7 bases from J, leaving 10 bases between. The CDR3 contains 13 residues. The data were taken from a study of blood T cell repertoires in COVID-19. Across the study: The analysed material was cDNA or gDNA that came from T cells, B-cell-depleted T cells, or PBMCs.

This table comes from immunoSEQ multiplex PCR, and its TCRdb copy is limited to in-frame clones, with some not included. The sample records about 420,000 clones, about 90% being singletons. The receptor comes from a man aged 18 to 35 with COVID-19, enrolled during active disease. The chain links TRBV12-3 or TRBV12-4 to TRBJ2-2; a weak D match, TRBD1 (6 bases). The sequenced sample was peripheral blood. The CDR3 loop is CASSSRRGGELFF. CDR3 DNA sequence: TGTGCCAGCAGTTCTCGCAGGGGCGGGGAGCTGTTTTTT.